A single sample is the source of the 21 T cell receptor beta chains below, sequenced in a study of OX40 agonist ivuxolimab in advanced cancers. Sequenced by immunoSEQ multiplex PCR; TCRdb stores in-frame clones only, minus some. The sample has 35,000 to 45,000 clones, 86% seen once. The sequenced sample was CD4+ or CD8+ T cells sorted from blood, obtained in a trial of the OX40 agonist ivuxolimab. All receptors come from an adult with an advanced solid tumor such as melanoma, head and neck, liver or kidney cancer.

This clone has just a few counts. The rearrangement uses TRBV4-3 and TRBJ2-1, with D tentatively TRBD1 or TRBD2 (5 bases each). Germline V gives CDR1 LGHNA, CDR2 YSLEER. This CDR3 contains 14 residues. V lost 5 bases and J 8 bases, leaving 16 bases between the germline ends. The CDR3 DNA follows: TGCGCCAGCAGCGCCGGGGCCTCCGCCGATGAGCAGTTCTTC. It specifies CASSAGASADEQFF.

Here the CDR3 DNA reads TGTGCCAGCAGTCTTTCATCCATTCTCTCCTACGAGCAGTACTTC. Encoded protein: CASSLSSILSYEQYF. V is TRBV27 and J is TRBJ2-7; D remains unclear. The CDR3 covers 15 residues. Germline V gives CDR1 MNHEY, CDR2 SMNVEV (reference sequence). The V and J ends lost 5 bases and 0 bases respectively, with 14 bases between them.

The V gene is TRBV9, the J gene TRBJ2-5; D possibly corresponds to TRBD1 (5 bases). The germline gives CDR1 SGDLS, CDR2 YYNGEE. Trimming cost V 3 bases and J 2 bases, with 20 bases left between them. The CDR3 covers 17 residues. CDR3 DNA sequence: TGTGCCAGCAGCGGCCGCGAGTGGCGACAGTTACAAGAGACCCAGTACTTC. It encodes CASSGREWRQLQETQYF.

V is TRBV9 and J is TRBJ2-3, with D possibly matching TRBD2 (6 bases). The V end lost 0 bases, the J end lost 0 bases, and 8 bases lay between the germline ends. The CDR3 loop spans 15 amino acids. From germline, CDR1 is SGDLS and CDR2 YYNGEE. This chain's CDR3 is CASSVVGTSTDTQYF. CDR3 DNA: TGTGCCAGCAGCGTAGTGGGGACTAGCACAGATACGCAGTATTTT. Full variable domain (outside the CDR3, taken from reference TRBV9 and TRBJ2-3): DSGVTQTPKHLITATGQRVTLRCSPRSGDLSVYWYQQSLDQGLQFLIQYYNGEERAKGNILERFSAQQFPDLHSELNLSSLELGDSALYFCASSVVGTSTDTQYFGPGTRLTVL.

J is TRBJ2-7 and V is TRBV5-1; 12 bases are shared with TRBD2. Germline CDR1 reads SGHRS; CDR2 reads YFSETQ. J was trimmed by 5 bases and V by 5 bases; bases with no gene match: 14. The CDR3 covers 17 residues. CDR3 sequence reads: CASRRRLAGGPVDEQYF. Here the CDR3 DNA reads TGCGCCAGCAGACGACGGCTAGCGGGAGGGCCGGTTGACGAGCAGTACTTC.

The genes are TRBV25-1 and TRBJ2-2; 12 bases line up with TRBD1. The CDR3 runs to 16 residues. With 5 bases clipped from V and 7 bases from J, the junction kept 8 bases outside the gene matches. The germline CDR1 and CDR2 sequences are MGHDK and SYGVNS. The CDR3 region is CASSRWDRGQSGELFF. CDR3 bases: TGTGCCAGCAGTAGATGGGACAGGGGGCAGAGCGGGGAGCTGTTTTTT.

The V gene is TRBV25-1, the J gene TRBJ2-7; D tentatively reads TRBD1 or TRBD2 (5 bases each). The germline V and J ends were trimmed by 3 bases and 5 bases, with 11 bases remaining between them. Germline values: CDR1 MGHDK, CDR2 SYGVNS. This CDR3 spans 13 amino acids. The CDR3 loop is CASSDGGSNEQYF. DNA for the CDR3: TGTGCCAGCAGTGATGGGGGTTCCAACGAGCAGTACTTC.

The chain joins TRBV7-9 to TRBJ2-7, with D hard to call. From germline, CDR1 is SEHNR and CDR2 FQNEAQ (reference sequence). The CDR3 has 13 amino acids. Trimming shortened V by 5 bases and J by 1 base, and 9 bases separated the two germline ends. The CDR3 loop is CASSDSRSYEQYF. The DNA of the CDR3 is TGTGCCAGCAGCGATAGTAGATCCTACGAGCAGTACTTC.

The chain carries TRBV4-1 and TRBJ2-5, with 7 bases that match TRBD1. The J call may be incorrect, as the DNA end agrees better with TRBJ2-7. Germline loops: CDR1 MGHRA, CDR2 YSYEKL. The CDR3 is made up of 16 amino acids. The chain's CDR3 is CASSQAGDRATYEQYF. For the CDR3, the DNA is TGCGCCAGCAGCCAAGCCGGGGACAGAGCCACCTACGAGCAGTACTTC.

The chain employs TRBV7-9 and TRBJ2-7; D uncertain. Germline-derived CDR1 and CDR2 are SEHNR and FQNEAQ (reference sequence). V was cut by 1 base and J by 6 bases, with 7 bases left in between. The CDR3 covers 12 residues. The CDR3 DNA follows: TGTGCCAGCAGCTTAGGTCGCACCGAGCAGTACTTC. Amino acid sequence: CASSLGRTEQYF.

V and J are TRBV9 and TRBJ1-1; D is ambiguous. Trimming took off 2 bases at V and 4 bases at J, with 12 bases between the two ends. From germline, CDR1 is SGDLS and CDR2 YYNGEE. The CDR3 extends over 14 amino acids. The CDR3, as DNA: TGTGCCAGCAGCGTTCCCCCAGGTGGCACTGAAGCTTTCTTT. Its translation: CASSVPPGGTEAFF.

This clone was counted a single time. The chain combines TRBV10-3 with TRBJ1-1; 7 bases match TRBD1. Germline V gene data show CDR1 as ENHRY and CDR2 as SYGVKD. CDR3 length equals 13 residues. After removal of 7 bases from V and 7 bases from J, the junction contained 9 bases not matched to a gene. The CDR3 sequence: CAITSRDSDEAFF. CDR3 bases: TGTGCCATCACAAGCCGGGACAGTGATGAAGCTTTCTTT.

V is TRBV9 and J is TRBJ2-5, with 7 positions matching TRBD1. J lost 0 bases, V lost 4 bases, and 9 bases had no gene match. Germline V gene lookup returns CDR1 SGDLS and CDR2 YYNGEE. The CDR3 length is 16 residues. The CDR3: CASSPRQGLYQETQYF. The CDR3 DNA follows: TGTGCCAGCAGCCCCAGACAGGGCCTGTACCAAGAGACCCAGTACTTC.

The rearrangement links TRBV6-6 to TRBJ1-1; 7 positions match TRBD1. Looked up from germline, CDR1 is MNHNY and CDR2 is SVGAGI (reference sequence). The V and J ends lost 3 bases and 6 bases, in that order; junction bases with no gene match: 10. The CDR3 has 15 amino acids. This CDR3 reads CASSYNQGGFAEAFF. For the CDR3, the DNA is TGTGCCAGCAGTTATAATCAGGGGGGTTTCGCTGAAGCTTTCTTT.

Only one count was recorded for this clone. J is TRBJ2-7 and V is TRBV10-3; D not resolved. Trimming shortened V by 7 bases and J by 4 bases, and 8 bases separated the two germline ends. CDR1 and CDR2 from the germline V gene are ENHRY and SYGVKD. The CDR3 length is 11 residues. For the CDR3, the DNA is TGTGCCATCATGGTACAGTACGAGCAGTACTTC. Its translation: CAIMVQYEQYF.

V usage is TRBV10-3 and J usage is TRBJ1-1, with a possible D match to TRBD1 (5 bases). This CDR3 is 13 amino acids long. From germline, CDR1 is ENHRY and CDR2 SYGVKD. Trimming took 10 bases from V and 2 from J, leaving 14 bases between them. The CDR3 coding sequence is TGTGCCAGTATAGGGGTCTACAACACTGAAGCTTTCTTT. This sequence encodes CASIGVYNTEAFF.

The chain joins TRBV6-5 to TRBJ2-7, with D maybe TRBD1 (6 bases). Germline values: CDR1 MNHEY, CDR2 SVGAGI. The CDR3 has 13 amino acids. With 3 bases removed from V and 4 bases from J, the gap between germline ends came to 10 bases. CDR3 DNA sequence: TGTGCCAGCAGTTATGCAGGGGAGTACGAGCAGTACTTC. It encodes CASSYAGEYEQYF.

The count of this clone is one. The J gene is TRBJ2-7, the V gene TRBV13; 7 bases match TRBD1. The germline V gene encodes CDR1 PRHDT and CDR2 FYEKMQ (reference sequence). J gave up 1 base and V 2 bases, and 2 bases lay outside the gene matches. CDR3 length: 14 amino acids. CDR3 sequence (DNA): TGTGCCAGCAGCTTATGGGACAGTTCCTACGAGCAGTACTTC. The encoded protein is CASSLWDSSYEQYF.

This chain connects TRBV13 to TRBJ1-1, with D unclear. The ends were cut back, 7 bases at V and 0 bases at J, with 9 bases in the middle. The length of the CDR3 is 13 residues. CDR1 PRHDT and CDR2 FYEKMQ come from the germline V gene (reference sequence). CDR3 residues: CASTGGMNTEAFF. The CDR3 nucleotides read TGTGCCAGCACTGGTGGTATGAACACTGAAGCTTTCTTT.

The V gene is TRBV5-6, the J gene TRBJ2-1, with 9 bases identical to TRBD2. J gave up 11 bases and V 4 bases, and 4 bases lay outside the gene matches. The CDR3 is 12 amino acids. Germline CDR1 is SGHDT and CDR2 is YYEEEE. The CDR3 region has the DNA TGTGCCAGCAGCCCGGGACTAGCTAAGCAGTTCTTC. Protein sequence: CASSPGLAKQFF.

This chain joins TRBV4-1 and TRBJ1-6, with 8 nucleotides matching TRBD1. The CDR3 totals 17 residues. The V gene's germline CDR1 is MGHRA and CDR2 YSYEKL. Trimming took 4 bases from V and 2 from J; bases not matched to a gene: 7. The CDR3 spells CASSPGQGATYNSPLHF. In DNA, the CDR3 is TGCGCCAGCAGCCCCGGACAGGGAGCTACCTATAATTCACCCCTCCACTTT.